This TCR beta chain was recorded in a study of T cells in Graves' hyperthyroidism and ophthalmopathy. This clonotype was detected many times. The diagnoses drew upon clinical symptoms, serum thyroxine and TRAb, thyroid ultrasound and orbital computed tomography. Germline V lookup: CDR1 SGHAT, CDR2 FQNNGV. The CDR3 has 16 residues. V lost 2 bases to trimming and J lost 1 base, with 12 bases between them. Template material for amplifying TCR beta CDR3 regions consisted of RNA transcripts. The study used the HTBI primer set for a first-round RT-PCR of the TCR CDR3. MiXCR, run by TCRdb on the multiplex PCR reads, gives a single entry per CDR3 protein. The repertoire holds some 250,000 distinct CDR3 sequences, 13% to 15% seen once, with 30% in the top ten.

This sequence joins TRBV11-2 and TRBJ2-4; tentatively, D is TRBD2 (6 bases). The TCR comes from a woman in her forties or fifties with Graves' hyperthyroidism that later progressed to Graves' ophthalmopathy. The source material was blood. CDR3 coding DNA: TGTGCCAGCAGCTTATGGAGTGGGGGGGCCAAAAACATTCAGTACTTC. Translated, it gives CASSLWSGGAKNIQYF.